This TCR beta chain was identified during a study of beta chain features in type 1 diabetes. cDNA synthesis used the whole RNA isolate, giving expressed TCRB sequences. Only in-frame clones appear in the TCRdb table, and some are missing; sequencing was by immunoSEQ multiplex PCR. The sample holds over 40,000 clones; about 51% are singletons and the top ten take approximately 2.1%. The germline gives CDR1 SNHLY, CDR2 FYNNEI. This CDR3 is built from 14 residues. The V and J ends lost 6 bases and 5 bases respectively, with 11 bases between them. For this clone: The sample carries other DNA sequences with the same CDR3.

This chain connects TRBV2 to TRBJ1-6, with a weak D call TRBD1 (5 bases). What was sequenced was Tregs from blood. This clonotype was sampled from a woman between 18 and 29 years old in good health. This CDR3 reads CASRGQTNNSPLHF. Written as DNA, the CDR3 is TGTGCCAGCAGAGGACAAACGAATAATTCACCCCTCCACTTT.